The clone carrying this T cell receptor (beta chain) showed up just a few times. Each CDR3 protein gets one entry after TCRdb re-called the 5' RACE reads with MiXCR. This sample has 1.5 million to 2 million distinct CDR3 sequences, with under 35% found just once. Germline CDR1 and CDR2: SEHNR and FQNEAQ (reference sequence). V was pared by 5 bases and J by 0 bases, with 7 bases of the junction left unmatched. The CDR3 consists of 15 residues. The entry originates in a study of identical twins. The source material was cord blood. The receptor was isolated from a newborn girl in good health. This chain connects TRBV7-9 to TRBJ2-7; 7 nucleotides align to TRBD1. The CDR3 sequence is CASSNRDRLSYEQYF. The CDR3 nucleotides read TGTGCCAGCAGCAACCGGGACAGACTCTCCTACGAGCAGTACTTC.